Sequencing of this T cell receptor (beta chain) was carried out in a study of blood T cell repertoires in COVID-19. Study-wide context: COVID-19 samples from acute and convalescent phases originated in the United States, Italy and Spain. From T cells, B-cell-depleted T cells, or PBMCs came the material, which was cDNA or gDNA.

This CDR3 comprises 14 residues. Germline V CDR1 and CDR2: LNHDA, SQIVND (reference sequence). Unmatched junction bases numbered 12, after V lost 5 bases and J lost 16 bases. Original processing notes: Estimation of nucleated cell counts was performed using reference gene primer amplification. Clones were read by immunoSEQ multiplex PCR, and TCRdb kept only the in-frame ones, dropping some. That table gives V, J and clone size, and the DNA gave D and trimming. Seen here are fewer than 150,000 clones, 80% to 85% observed once, and the top ten hold about 8%. The chain couples TRBV19 to TRBJ1-5; 12 bases map to TRBD1. The receptor comes from a human donor in a cohort sampled during active COVID-19. Sequencing was carried out using peripheral blood. CDR3 loop: CASSLGQGAISYHF. In DNA, the CDR3 is TGTGCCAGTAGTCTGGGACAGGGGGCCATTAGTTACCATTTT.